A selection of T cell receptor beta chains follows, all from one sample in a study of T cells in Graves' hyperthyroidism and ophthalmopathy. One entry per CDR3 protein results from TCRdb running MiXCR on the multiplex PCR reads. Counted here are approximately 520,000 distinct CDR3 sequences, about 20% occurring once; the ten biggest clones make up 26%. Specimen: blood. The receptors were sampled from a man aged 18 to 30 with Graves' hyperthyroidism. Both conserved end residues are part of each CDR3. D genes are given only for firm matches. Where a row states a size, it is once, few, many or the class of an expanded clone; other rows omit it.

J: TRBJ1-1; V: TRBV19; D: -; size: many; CDR3: CASSIGTPRVAEAFF; DNA: TGTGCCAGTAGTATTGGGACACCCCGAGTGGCTGAAGCTTTCTTT
J: TRBJ2-7; V: TRBV20-1; D: -; size: -; CDR3: CSAPPGASGTYEQYF; DNA: TGCAGTGCTCCCCCAGGGGCTAGCGGTACCTACGAGCAGTACTTC
J: TRBJ1-2; V: TRBV6-5; D: -; size: few; CDR3: CASSYEYGVNYGYTF; DNA: TGTGCCAGCAGTTACGAATATGGGGTCAACTATGGCTACACCTTC
J: TRBJ1-3; V: TRBV6-2/TRBV6-3; D: -; size: few; CDR3: CASSYSIPGHYPGNTIYF; DNA: TGTGCCAGCAGTTACTCGATTCCAGGTCATTACCCTGGAAACACCATATATTTT
J: TRBJ2-7; V: TRBV12-3/TRBV12-4; D: -; size: -; CDR3: CASSLRGIYEQYF; DNA: TGTGCCAGCAGTTTACGAGGGATTTACGAGCAGTACTTC
J: TRBJ2-4; V: TRBV12-3/TRBV12-4; D: -; size: many; CDR3: CASSFTLRENIQYF; DNA: TGTGCCAGCAGTTTTACGTTAAGAGAAAACATTCAGTACTTC
J: TRBJ2-5; V: TRBV12-3/TRBV12-4; D: -; size: -; CDR3: CASSLTDFQETQYF; DNA: TGTGCCAGCAGCCTGACCGACTTCCAAGAGACCCAGTACTTC
J: TRBJ1-5; V: TRBV20-1; D: TRBD1; size: -; CDR3: CSARGPQGGSQPQHF; DNA: TGCAGTGCTAGGGGCCCCCAAGGGGGCAGTCAGCCCCAGCATTTT
J: TRBJ1-1; V: TRBV15; D: -; size: -; CDR3: CATSRDWGRTEAFF; DNA: TGTGCCACCAGCAGAGATTGGGGGCGGACTGAAGCTTTCTTT
J: TRBJ2-7; V: TRBV12-3/TRBV12-4; D: -; size: many; CDR3: CASSLFTGGPFYEQYF; DNA: TGTGCCAGCAGTTTATTTACAGGCGGACCGTTCTACGAGCAGTACTTC
J: TRBJ1-2; V: TRBV11-2; D: -; size: few; CDR3: CASSLERGRGYGYTF; DNA: TGTGCCAGCAGCTTAGAAAGGGGCAGGGGCTATGGCTACACCTTC
J: TRBJ1-2; V: TRBV30; D: -; size: few; CDR3: CASADRNYGYTF; DNA: TGTGCCTCCGCCGACAGGAACTATGGCTACACCTTC
J: TRBJ1-1; V: TRBV4-2; D: -; size: few; CDR3: CASSQAGQWGTEAFF; DNA: TGTGCCAGCAGCCAAGCAGGACAGTGGGGGACTGAAGCTTTCTTT
J: TRBJ2-2; V: TRBV12-5; D: TRBD2; size: -; CDR3: CASGRFSGGAGANTGELCF; DNA: TGTGCTAGCGGTCGGTTTAGCGGGGGGGCGGGTGCGAACACCGGGGAGCTGTGTTTT
J: TRBJ2-5; V: TRBV6-1; D: TRBD2; size: -; CDR3: CASSEISGGSLGGETQYF; DNA: TGTGCCAGCAGTGAAATTAGCGGGGGGTCTCTAGGAGGAGAGACCCAGTACTTC
J: TRBJ1-5; V: TRBV7-3; D: -; size: -; CDR3: CANSNDTYSNQPQHF; DNA: TGTGCCAACTCGAACGACACTTATAGCAATCAGCCCCAGCATTTT
J: TRBJ1-5; V: TRBV12-3/TRBV12-4; D: -; size: -; CDR3: CASSGTWGDNQPQHF; DNA: TGTGCCAGCAGTGGGACGTGGGGGGACAATCAGCCCCAGCATTTT
J: TRBJ1-2; V: TRBV6-5; D: -; size: many; CDR3: CASRVDIGDMDGYTF; DNA: TGTGCCAGCAGGGTGGACATCGGAGATATGGATGGCTACACCTTC
J: TRBJ1-1; V: TRBV12-3/TRBV12-4; D: TRBD1; size: -; CDR3: CASRNLGQANTEAFF; DNA: TGTGCCAGCAGAAACCTGGGACAGGCGAACACTGAAGCTTTCTTT
J: TRBJ1-2; V: TRBV29-1; D: -; size: many; CDR3: CSVGPGNYGYTF; DNA: TGCAGCGTCGGACCTGGTAACTATGGCTACACCTTC
J: TRBJ1-1; V: TRBV19; D: -; size: many; CDR3: CASRAGAWTEAFF; DNA: TGTGCCAGTCGGGCGGGGGCTTGGACTGAAGCTTTCTTT
J: TRBJ2-5; V: TRBV13; D: -; size: -; CDR3: CASSPARQETQYF; DNA: TGTGCCAGCAGCCCCGCCCGCCAAGAGACCCAGTACTTC
J: TRBJ2-2; V: TRBV6-1; D: -; size: many; CDR3: CASSELGKNTGELFF; DNA: TGTGCCAGCAGTGAACTAGGAAAAAACACCGGGGAGCTGTTTTTT
J: TRBJ1-2; V: TRBV4-1; D: -; size: -; CDR3: CASSQRSGVGYTF; DNA: TGCGCCAGCAGCCAGCGTTCCGGGGTCGGCTACACCTTC
J: TRBJ2-7; V: TRBV20-1; D: -; size: many; CDR3: CSARIPSSYEQYF; DNA: TGCAGTGCTAGAATCCCCAGCTCCTACGAGCAGTACTTC
J: TRBJ1-1; V: TRBV2; D: TRBD1; size: -; CDR3: CASKDRGPEAFF; DNA: TGTGCCAGCAAAGACAGGGGGCCGGAAGCTTTCTTT